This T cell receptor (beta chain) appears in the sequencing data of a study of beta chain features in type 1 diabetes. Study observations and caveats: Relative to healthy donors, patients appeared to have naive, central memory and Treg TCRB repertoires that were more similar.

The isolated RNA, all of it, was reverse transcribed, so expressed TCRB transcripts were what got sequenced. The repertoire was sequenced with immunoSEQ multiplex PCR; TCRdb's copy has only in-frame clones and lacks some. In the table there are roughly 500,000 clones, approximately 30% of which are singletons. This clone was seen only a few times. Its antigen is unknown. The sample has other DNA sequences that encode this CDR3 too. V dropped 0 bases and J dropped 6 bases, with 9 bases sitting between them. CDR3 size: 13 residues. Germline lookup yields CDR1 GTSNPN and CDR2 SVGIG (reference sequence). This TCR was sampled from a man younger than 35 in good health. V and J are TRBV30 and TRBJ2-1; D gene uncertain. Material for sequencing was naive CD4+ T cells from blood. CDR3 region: CAWSVSGPNEQFF. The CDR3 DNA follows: TGTGCCTGGAGTGTATCTGGCCCCAATGAGCAGTTCTTC.